These 19 T cell receptor beta chains were all obtained from the same sample, sequenced in a study of blood T cell repertoires in COVID-19. Assay: immunoSEQ multiplex PCR; the TCRdb copy retains only in-frame clones and omits some. Of over 95,000 clones in the sample, roughly 76% were seen once. Sequences were obtained from peripheral blood. The receptors stem from a human donor in a cohort sampled during active COVID-19.

The chain is built from TRBV6-5 and TRBJ1-5; weak D call: TRBD1 (6 bases). The V gene's germline CDR1 is MNHEY and CDR2 SVGAGI. The ends were cut back, 7 bases at V and 0 bases at J, with 13 bases in the middle. This CDR3 has 15 residues. DNA for the CDR3: TGTGCCAGCAAACCGGGACAAATTAGCAATCAGCCCCAGCATTTT. Its translation: CASKPGQISNQPQHF.

The chain uses TRBV18 and TRBJ1-1; 7 positions match TRBD1. Germline V CDR1 and CDR2: KGHSH, LQKENI. CDR3 length: 15 residues. The V gene end was trimmed by 4 bases and the J gene end by 1 base; junction bases not matched to a gene: 6. CDR3 region: CASSLQGIGNTEAFF. The CDR3 DNA follows: TGTGCCAGCTCACTACAGGGGATCGGGAACACTGAAGCTTTCTTT.

The rearrangement uses TRBV27 and TRBJ2-2; D unresolved. CDR3 size: 15 residues. V was pared by 5 bases and J by 3 bases, with 13 bases between. Germline values: CDR1 MNHEY, CDR2 SMNVEV (reference sequence). CDR3 DNA: TGTGCCAGCAGTAGAGCAAGCGACCACACCGGGGAGCTGTTTTTT. Its translation: CASSRASDHTGELFF.

This clone has only one observation. The rearrangement uses TRBV20-1 and TRBJ1-6; TRBD1 might be the D (5 bases). The germline CDR1 and CDR2 sequences are DFQATT and SNEGSKA (reference sequence). The CDR3 length is 16 residues. Trimming removed 3 bases from V and 0 bases from J, with 12 bases in between. Here the CDR3 DNA reads TGCAGTGCTAGTAGGACAAGCAGCTCCTATAATTCACCCCTCCACTTT. It is translated as CSASRTSSSYNSPLHF.

The sample holds one count of this clone. The rearrangement joins TRBV7-2 to TRBJ2-7; 11 positions match TRBD2. CDR1 SGHTA and CDR2 FQGNSA come from the germline V gene. The CDR3 is made up of 15 amino acids. J gave up 4 bases and V 5 bases, and 7 bases lay outside the gene matches. The CDR3 nucleotides read TGTGCCAGCAGCGTCACTAGCGGGAGTTCTTACGAGCAGTACTTC. Amino acids: CASSVTSGSSYEQYF.

This clone showed up just a few times. The rearrangement links TRBV5-4 to TRBJ2-2; tentatively, D is TRBD1 (6 bases). The CDR3 is made up of 16 amino acids. CDR1 is SGHNT and CDR2 is YYREEE in the germline V gene (reference sequence). With 4 bases removed from V and 3 bases from J, the gap between germline ends came to 16 bases. CDR3 nucleotide sequence: TGTGCCAGCAGCCCGAGAGGGGGTAGTGACACCGGGGAGCTGTTTTTT. The encoded protein is CASSPRGGSDTGELFF.

This sequence joins TRBV7-2 and TRBJ1-5; TRBD1 might be the D (5 bases). V shed 2 bases and J shed 2 bases, with 10 bases lying between them. The CDR3 spans 15 residues. Looked up from germline, CDR1 is SGHTA and CDR2 is FQGNSA. The CDR3 bases are TGTGCCAGCAGCTTACGGCAGGGTGGCAATCAGCCCCAGCATTTT. Amino acids: CASSLRQGGNQPQHF.

CDR3 bases: TGCGCCAGCAGCCAAGATAGGACACCCTACAATGAGCAGTTCTTC. This gives the protein CASSQDRTPYNEQFF. The V and J genes are TRBV4-1 and TRBJ2-1; weak D call: TRBD1 (5 bases). Germline V gene sequence: CDR1 MGHRA, CDR2 YSYEKL. The CDR3 is 15 amino acids. V was trimmed by 0 bases and J by 2 bases, leaving 8 bases between them.

The chain is built from TRBV4-1 and TRBJ1-1, with D hard to call. The CDR3 covers 15 residues. Per germline, CDR1 MGHRA and CDR2 YSYEKL. The germline V and J ends were trimmed by 0 bases and 5 bases, with 13 bases remaining between them. CDR3 loop: CASSQDLGSGTEAFF. The CDR3 region has the DNA TGCGCCAGCAGCCAAGATTTAGGGTCGGGAACTGAAGCTTTCTTT.

The chain links TRBV19 to TRBJ1-2; a weak D match, TRBD1 (5 bases). The ends were cut back, 4 bases at V and 0 bases at J, with 12 bases in the middle. Germline CDR1 reads LNHDA; CDR2 reads SQIVND (reference sequence). CDR3 size: 15 residues. CDR3 amino acids: CASSTPDRPNYGYTF. CDR3 DNA: TGTGCCAGTAGTACCCCCGACAGACCTAACTATGGCTACACCTTC.

This clone was detected only once. The chain employs TRBV28 and TRBJ2-3; D might be TRBD2 (6 bases). V was shortened by 6 bases and J by 2 bases, with 18 bases between the two germline ends. The CDR3 is 16 residues long. Germline V CDR1 and CDR2: MDHEN, SYDVKM. CDR3 sequence: CASSGAGTPPTDTQYF. The CDR3 nucleotides are TGTGCCAGCAGCGGGGCGGGGACTCCCCCCACAGATACGCAGTATTTT.

The chain employs TRBV6-5 and TRBJ1-1; 8 bases fit TRBD1. The junction had 4 bases not matched to a gene; V was cut back by 6 bases and J by 1 base. This CDR3 has 14 residues. Germline V gives CDR1 MNHEY, CDR2 SVGAGI. The CDR3 spells CASRRDRGNTEAFF. The CDR3 DNA reads TGTGCCAGCAGGAGAGACAGGGGGAACACTGAAGCTTTCTTT.

V gene TRBV2 combines with J gene TRBJ2-1, with D maybe TRBD2 (7 bases). The CDR3 is 15 amino acids. The V end lost 1 base, the J end lost 7 bases, and 14 bases lay between the germline ends. Looked up from germline, CDR1 is SNHLY and CDR2 is FYNNEI. In DNA, the CDR3 is TGTGCCAGCAGTGAAGTGGCAGGGGAGGGGAATGAGCAGTTCTTC. Protein product: CASSEVAGEGNEQFF.

CDR3 in amino acids: CASSQHSRLKEQYF. CDR3 nucleotides: TGTGCCAGCAGCCAACACAGCAGGCTAAAAGAGCAGTACTTC. V and J are TRBV7-3 and TRBJ2-7; D unclear. The V and J ends lost 5 bases and 7 bases respectively, with 18 bases between them. The CDR3 has 14 residues. CDR1 and CDR2 from the germline V gene are SGHTA and FQGTGA. Using reference TRBV7-3 and TRBJ2-7 for the parts outside the CDR3, the full variable domain is GAGVSQTPSNKVTEKGKYVELRCDPISGHTALYWYRQSLGQGPEFLIYFQGTGAADDSGLPNDRFFAVRPEGSVSTLKIQRTERGDSAVYLCASSQHSRLKEQYFGPGTRLTVT.

As DNA, the CDR3 is TGTGCCAGCAGTGAACCGGGACAGGGCGCAGAGACCCAGTACTTC. It yields the protein CASSEPGQGAETQYF. The chain links TRBV6-1 to TRBJ2-5, with 9 bases fitting TRBD1. Germline CDR1 and CDR2: MNHNS and SASEGT. V lost 2 bases to trimming and J lost 4 bases; unmatched junction nucleotides: 5. The CDR3 is 15 residues long.

The chain uses TRBV12-5 and TRBJ2-7; the match to TRBD1 covers 8 bases. This CDR3 has 15 amino acids. Unmatched junction bases numbered 10, after V lost 6 bases and J lost 3 bases. From germline, CDR1 is LGHNT and CDR2 FRNRAP. CDR3 sequence reads: CASGPDRGNLYEQYF. In nucleotides, the CDR3 is TGTGCTAGTGGCCCCGACAGGGGAAACCTCTACGAGCAGTACTTC.

The rearrangement uses TRBV3-1 (or the pseudogene TRBV3-2) and TRBJ2-2; 9 bases are a match to TRBD1. The CDR3 runs to 16 residues. The V gene's germline CDR1 is LGHDT and CDR2 YNNKEL (reference sequence). The V and J ends lost 4 bases and 6 bases, in that order; junction bases with no gene match: 9. The CDR3 protein is CASSLVPGQGPGELFF. CDR3 bases: TGTGCCAGCAGCCTTGTACCGGGACAGGGTCCCGGGGAGCTGTTTTTT.

In its sample, this clone was seen once. The chain carries TRBV6-5 and TRBJ1-1; 8 bases are a match to TRBD1. Germline CDR1 reads MNHEY; CDR2 reads SVGAGI. V dropped 2 bases and J dropped 5; count of bases not matched to a gene: 1. This CDR3 comprises 13 residues. The CDR3: CASSYGQGTEAFF. The DNA of the CDR3 is TGTGCCAGCAGTTACGGACAGGGTACTGAAGCTTTCTTT.

This clone occurred a few times. The chain carries TRBV6-5 and TRBJ1-1; 7 bases fit TRBD1. CDR1 and CDR2 (germline): MNHEY, SVGAGI. The CDR3 extends over 14 amino acids. The V and J ends lost 4 bases and 2 bases, in that order; junction bases with no gene match: 4. The CDR3: CASSSHRGNTEAFF. The CDR3 nucleotides are TGTGCCAGCAGTTCCCACAGGGGAAACACTGAAGCTTTCTTT.